The 12 T cell receptor beta chains below all came from one sample that was sequenced in a study of cytomegalovirus exposure and HLA in healthy donors. PCR amplification relied on 60 Vbeta primers (plus 13 Jbeta primers). Repertoires were generated with immunoSEQ multiplex PCR, while TCRdb's copy carries only in-frame clones and drops some. Its table records 63,000 or so clones. The sample consisted of PBMCs. The receptors stem from a boy aged 10-17 years in good health and CMV-seronegative.

The chain employs TRBV6-5 and TRBJ2-7; 8 bases line up with TRBD2. V shed 4 bases, J shed 6 bases, and the junction held 11 bases outside the gene matches. The V gene's germline CDR1 is MNHEY and CDR2 SVGAGI. There are 15 residues in the CDR3. The CDR3: CASSSPGLDLSEQYF. The CDR3 DNA reads TGTGCCAGCAGTTCCCCGGGACTAGATTTGAGCGAGCAGTACTTC.

The chain recombines TRBV7-9 with TRBJ1-1; D not resolved. This CDR3 region has 14 residues. CDR1 and CDR2 (germline): SEHNR, FQNEAQ (reference sequence). With 5 bases removed from V and 3 bases from J, the gap between germline ends came to 13 bases. The CDR3 sequence: CASSLTREDTEAFF. CDR3 DNA sequence: TGTGCCAGCAGCCTAACAAGGGAGGACACTGAAGCTTTCTTT.

V usage is TRBV7-2 and J usage is TRBJ1-5; 10 positions match TRBD1. Germline values: CDR1 SGHTA, CDR2 FQGNSA. The V gene end was trimmed by 4 bases and the J gene end by 4 bases; junction bases not matched to a gene: 1. This CDR3 has 14 residues. CDR3 bases: TGTGCCAGCAGCTGGGGACAGGGGAATCAGCCCCAGCATTTT. Translating it yields CASSWGQGNQPQHF.

The CDR3 DNA follows: TGCGCCAGCAGTGACCCCACAGGGGGCACTGAAGCTTTCTTT. Its translation is CASSDPTGGTEAFF. The chain links TRBV10-2 to TRBJ1-1; TRBD1 aligns across 8 bases. V lost 3 bases to trimming and J lost 4 bases; unmatched junction nucleotides: 4. The germline V gene has CDR1 WSHSY and CDR2 SAAADI. The CDR3 has 14 amino acids.

The chain combines TRBV5-4 with TRBJ2-1, with 11 bases matching TRBD2. After removal of 4 bases from V and 5 bases from J, the junction contained 8 bases not matched to a gene. Germline values: CDR1 SGHNT, CDR2 YYREEE (reference sequence). The CDR3 sequence is 16 residues long. The CDR3 coding sequence is TGTGCCAGCAGCCTAATGACTAGCGGGGTTCACAATGAGCAGTTCTTC. It encodes CASSLMTSGVHNEQFF.

The J gene is TRBJ2-5, the V gene TRBV30, with D unclear. The CDR3 length is 13 residues. Germline V gene lookup returns CDR1 GTSNPN and CDR2 SVGIG (reference sequence). The V gene lost 0 bases and the J gene lost 7 bases, with 12 bases spanning the gap. CDR3 sequence: CAWSVGEVGTQYF. The DNA of the CDR3 is TGTGCCTGGAGTGTTGGTGAGGTGGGGACCCAGTACTTC.

The chain combines TRBV5-1 with TRBJ2-7; 15 bases fit TRBD2. CDR3 length: 14 residues. V shed 4 bases and J 6 bases; nucleotides not matched to a gene: 2. Germline assignment: CDR1 SGHRS and CDR2 YFSETQ. The CDR3, as DNA: TGCGCCAGCAGCCTGGGACTAGCGGGAGGCGAGCAGTACTTC. Its protein is CASSLGLAGGEQYF. Complete variable domain (other parts from reference TRBV5-1 and TRBJ2-7): KAGVTQTPRYLIKTRGQQVTLSCSPISGHRSVSWYQQTPGQGLQFLFEYFSETQRNKGNFPGRFSGRQFSNSRSEMNVSTLELGDSALYLCASSLGLAGGEQYFGPGTRLTVT.

This sequence joins TRBV7-9 and TRBJ1-1; the match to TRBD1 covers 10 bases. In germline, CDR1 is SEHNR, CDR2 FQNEAQ (reference sequence). The CDR3 has 15 residues. Trimming took 3 bases from V and 5 from J; bases not matched to a gene: 6. The CDR3 is CASSFIPDRGTEAFF. CDR3 bases: TGTGCCAGCAGCTTCATCCCGGACAGGGGGACTGAAGCTTTCTTT. The full variable domain, its missing parts supplied by reference TRBV7-9 and TRBJ1-1, is DTGVSQNPRHKITKRGQNVTFRCDPISEHNRLYWYRQTLGQGPEFLTYFQNEAQLEKSRLLSDRFSAERPKGSFSTLEIQRTEQGDSAMYLCASSFIPDRGTEAFFGQGTRLTVV.

The J gene is TRBJ1-1, the V gene TRBV11-3; D may be TRBD1 (6 bases). Germline V gene lookup returns CDR1 SGHNT and CDR2 YENEEA. V lost 4 bases, J lost 3 bases, and 9 bases lay in between. This CDR3 comprises 13 residues. The CDR3 sequence: CASSYRVHTEAFF. The CDR3 nucleotides read TGTGCCAGCAGCTACAGGGTACACACTGAAGCTTTCTTT. The full variable domain, with the rest looked up from reference TRBV11-3 and TRBJ1-1, is EAGVVQSPRYKIIEKKQPVAFWCNPISGHNTLYWYLQNLGQGPELLIRYENEEAVDDSQLPKDRFSAERLKGVDSTLKIQPAELGDSAVYLCASSYRVHTEAFFGQGTRLTVV.

The rearrangement joins TRBV19 to TRBJ2-3; 10 bases are shared with TRBD1. CDR3 length equals 16 residues. J was trimmed by 6 bases and V by 1 base; bases with no gene match: 7. Germline loops: CDR1 LNHDA, CDR2 SQIVND (reference sequence). CDR3 coding DNA: TGTGCCAGTAGTATAGCCTCGGCGGACAGGGGGGATACGCAGTATTTT. Amino acids: CASSIASADRGDTQYF.

The genes are TRBV18 and TRBJ2-2; unclear D gene. V lost 3 bases, J lost 2 bases, and 22 bases lay in between. The CDR3 spans 19 residues. The V gene's germline CDR1 is KGHSH and CDR2 LQKENI. CDR3 amino acids: CASSPLRIGDSDNTGELFF. CDR3 DNA sequence: TGTGCCAGCTCACCCCTGAGAATCGGCGACTCGGATAACACCGGGGAGCTGTTTTTT.

This rearrangement joins TRBV25-1 to TRBJ1-2; 8 bases are shared with TRBD1. The CDR3 is 14 residues long. The germline V gene has CDR1 MGHDK and CDR2 SYGVNS. Trimming took 6 bases from V and 8 from J; bases not matched to a gene: 11. This CDR3 reads CASSHGQGFGGYTF. CDR3 DNA: TGTGCCAGCAGCCACGGACAGGGATTCGGAGGCTACACCTTC.